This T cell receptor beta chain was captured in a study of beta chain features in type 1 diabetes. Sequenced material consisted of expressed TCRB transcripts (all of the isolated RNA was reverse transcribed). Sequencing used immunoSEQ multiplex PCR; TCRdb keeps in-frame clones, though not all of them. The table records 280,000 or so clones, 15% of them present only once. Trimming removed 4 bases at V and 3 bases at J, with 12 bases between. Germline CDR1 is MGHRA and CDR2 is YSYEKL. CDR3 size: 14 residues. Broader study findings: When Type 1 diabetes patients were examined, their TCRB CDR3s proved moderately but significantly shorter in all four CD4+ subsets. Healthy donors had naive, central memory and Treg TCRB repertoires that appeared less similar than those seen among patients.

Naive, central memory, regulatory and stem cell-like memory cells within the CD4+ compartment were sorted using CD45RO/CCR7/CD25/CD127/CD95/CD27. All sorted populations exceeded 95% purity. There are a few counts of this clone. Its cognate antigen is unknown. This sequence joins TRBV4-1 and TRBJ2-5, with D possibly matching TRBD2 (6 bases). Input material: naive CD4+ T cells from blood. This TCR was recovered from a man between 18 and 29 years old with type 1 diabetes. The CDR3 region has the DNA TGCGCCAGCAGCCGGGTGGAGGGGAAAGAGACCCAGTACTTC. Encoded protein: CASSRVEGKETQYF.